This T cell receptor beta chain was identified in a study of T cell clones after liver transplantation. CDR1 SGHNT and CDR2 YYREEE come from the germline V gene (reference sequence). Between the trimmed V and J ends, which lost 4 bases and 0 bases, there was a span of 11 bases. This CDR3 spans 15 amino acids. The table came from immunoSEQ multiplex PCR; TCRdb's copy has only in-frame clones and leaves some out. The repertoire holds more than 15,000 clones, with more than 75% as singletons. V usage is TRBV5-4 and J usage is TRBJ2-1; D gene ambiguous. This specimen was CD8+ T cells from blood, taken around 50 months after liver transplant. The sequence was collected from a human patient who received a liver transplant. The graft donor may have given rise to some T cells. The CDR3 protein is CASSTGTSSYNEQFF. The CDR3 DNA is TGTGCCAGCAGCACCGGCACGAGCTCCTACAATGAGCAGTTCTTC.